This is a list of T cell receptor beta chains from one sample in a study of blood T cell repertoires in COVID-19. Profiling relied on immunoSEQ multiplex PCR, and the TCRdb table lists in-frame clones only, not all of them. The data hold around 26,000 clones, with 65% to 90% observed a single time. Sequencing used peripheral blood. The origin of the receptors is a man older than 75 with active or convalescent COVID-19. The CDR3 runs from the conserved cysteine through the conserved F or W. D genes are given only for firm matches. Expanded clones are given a class, and other clones once, few, many or no size at all.

TRBV9	17	TRBD2	TRBJ2-3	-	TGTGCCAGCAGCCGATTTGGACTAGCGGAGATCACAGATACGCAGTATTTT	CASSRFGLAEITDTQYF
TRBV15	15	TRBD1	TRBJ1-4	-	TGTGCCACCAGCATATACAGGGGGTCTAATGAAAAACTGTTTTTT	CATSIYRGSNEKLFF
TRBV28	14	-	TRBJ1-2	-	TGTGCCAGCAGTTTAACGGGGGGTAAGGCTGGCTACACCTTC	CASSLTGGKAGYTF
TRBV19	16	TRBD1	TRBJ1-2	-	TGTGCCAGTAGACATCCCCCTGGACAGGGGGCCTATGGCTACACCTTC	CASRHPPGQGAYGYTF
TRBV7-9	12	-	TRBJ1-2	-	TGTGCCAGCAGCTTTCCCGGCTATGGCTACACCTTC	CASSFPGYGYTF
TRBV5-5	13	TRBD1	TRBJ1-2	-	TGTGCCAGCAGCCCGGGAGGGGGCGGGGGCTACACCTTC	CASSPGGGGGYTF
TRBV6-1	15	TRBD1	TRBJ1-1	-	TGTGCCAGCAGTGACGAGACAGTGGGACAGGGACGGGCTTTCTTT	CASSDETVGQGRAFF
TRBV5-6	16	TRBD2	TRBJ2-1	-	TGTGCCAGCAGGGGCGGCGGGGGTCCCTCCTACAATGAGCAGTTCTTC	CASRGGGGPSYNEQFF
TRBV9	15	-	TRBJ2-1	-	TGTGCCAGCAGCCCTGTGGGGGGCTCCTACAATGAGCAGTTCTTC	CASSPVGGSYNEQFF
TRBV4-1	16	-	TRBJ1-1	-	TGCGCCAGCAGCCCACGGCACAGGGTTTCGAACACTGAAGCTTTCTTT	CASSPRHRVSNTEAFF
TRBV6-2/TRBV6-3	16	TRBD2	TRBJ2-2	-	TGTGCCAGCAGCAACAGCCCGGGACTAGAAACCGGGGAGCTGTTTTTT	CASSNSPGLETGELFF
TRBV2	15	TRBD1	TRBJ1-2	-	TGTGCCAGCAGTGAAGGACAGGGGCGATACTATGGCTACACCTTC	CASSEGQGRYYGYTF
TRBV4-2	17	-	TRBJ2-3	few	TGTGCCAGCAGCCAAGCCGCGAGTAGCGGTAGCACAGATACGCAGTATTTT	CASSQAASSGSTDTQYF
TRBV3-1/TRBV3-2	14	-	TRBJ2-2	-	TGTGCCAGCAGCCAGTCACGGGGGACCGGGGAGCTGTTTTTT	CASSQSRGTGELFF
TRBV28	16	TRBD1	TRBJ2-6	-	TGTGCCAGCAGTGGGACAGCGCCTGGTGGGGCCAACGTCCTGACTTTC	CASSGTAPGGANVLTF
TRBV5-6	14	TRBD2	TRBJ2-1	-	TGTGCCAGCAGCTTGGGGCTAGCGGGCAATGAGCAGTTCTTC	CASSLGLAGNEQFF
TRBV18	14	-	TRBJ2-5	few	TGTGCCAGCTCATCAAGCCGGAGGTGGGAGACCCAGTACTTC	CASSSSRRWETQYF
TRBV19	15	TRBD2	TRBJ2-7	-	TGTGCCAGTCGGACTAGCGGGAGTGGATCAGACGAGCAGTACTTC	CASRTSGSGSDEQYF
TRBV29-1	19	TRBD1	TRBJ1-2	-	TGCAGCGTTGATGATGGGCCCCAGATGACAGGGGGATCCGGCTATGGCTACACCTTC	CSVDDGPQMTGGSGYGYTF
TRBV6-6	14	-	TRBJ2-1	few	TGTGCCAGCAGTTACCGACAGGCCAACAATGAGCAGTTCTTC	CASSYRQANNEQFF
TRBV5-1	10	-	TRBJ1-2	-	TGCGTCCCAGGGATCTATGGCTACACCTTC	CVPGIYGYTF
TRBV6-5	13	TRBD1	TRBJ2-7	-	TGTGCCAGCAGGGGGGACAGCTCCTACGAGCAGTACTTC	CASRGDSSYEQYF
TRBV19	13	-	TRBJ1-1	-	TGTGCCAGTAGTATTGACAGGCGTACTGAAGCTTTCTTT	CASSIDRRTEAFF
TRBV9	17	-	TRBJ2-1	-	TGTGCCAGCAGCGTAGAGGGCAGTCTCGGGATTAACAATGAGCAGTTCTTC	CASSVEGSLGINNEQFF
TRBV6-1	13	-	TRBJ2-7	-	TGTGCCAGCAGTGAAGGGGGGGCCTACGAGCAGTACTTC	CASSEGGAYEQYF
TRBV5-4	13	-	TRBJ2-1	-	TGTGCCAGCAGCTTGTCGGGAGACGGTGAGCAGTTCTTC	CASSLSGDGEQFF
TRBV29-1	15	-	TRBJ2-1	-	TGCAGCGTTAAACCTTGGGCGGGTGCCGGTGTGGAGCAGTTCTTC	CSVKPWAGAGVEQFF
TRBV2	13	-	TRBJ1-5	medium-sized	TGTGCCAGCAGTGTGGGGCATCGACAGCCCCAGCATTTT	CASSVGHRQPQHF
TRBV3-1/TRBV3-2	16	TRBD2	TRBJ2-1	-	TGTGCCAGCAGCCAAGTCCGTGGGGGGGCCTACAATGAGCAGTTCTTC	CASSQVRGGAYNEQFF
TRBV3-1/TRBV3-2	15	-	TRBJ2-1	-	TGTGCCAGCAGCCAAGCGGGGGGCCACTACAATGAGCAGTTCTTC	CASSQAGGHYNEQFF
TRBV5-1	14	TRBD1	TRBJ2-4	-	TGCGCCAGCAGCGCATGGACAGGGGGCGGCATTCAGTACTTC	CASSAWTGGGIQYF
TRBV7-2	13	-	TRBJ1-2	-	TGTGCCAGCAGCCTTCGGGGGGAGATTGGCTACACCTTC	CASSLRGEIGYTF
TRBV2	16	TRBD2	TRBJ2-7	few	TGTGCCAGCAGTGTGGCTAGCGGGGGCCTAAAGGATGAGCAGTACTTC	CASSVASGGLKDEQYF
TRBV3-1/TRBV3-2	18	-	TRBJ2-3	-	TGTGCCAGCAGCCGGCGCGTCGGGAGAAGGGGTAGAGCGGATACGCAGTATTTT	CASSRRVGRRGRADTQYF
TRBV19	18	-	TRBJ1-2	-	TGTGCCAGTAGTACCTTATCCCGTGTCCTGGGGGGATCCTATGGCTACACCTTC	CASSTLSRVLGGSYGYTF
TRBV11-1	14	-	TRBJ1-4	once	TGTGCCAGCAGCTTGGCCCTCACTAATGAAAAACTGTTTTTT	CASSLALTNEKLFF
TRBV28	17	TRBD2	TRBJ2-5	-	TGTGCCAGCAGTGAAGGGACTAGCGGGAGTGAAAGGGAGACCCAGTACTTC	CASSEGTSGSERETQYF
TRBV3-1/TRBV3-2	14	TRBD1	TRBJ2-5	few	TGTGCCAGCACCCAACAGGGGTCTGAAGAGACCCAGTACTTC	CASTQQGSEETQYF
TRBV2	14	TRBD1	TRBJ1-6	once	TGTGCCAGCACCCAGGGCAGGGGGCATTCACCCCTCCACTTT	CASTQGRGHSPLHF
TRBV4-2	16	-	TRBJ2-7	few	TGTGCCAGCAGCCAAGGGTCTACCGGGGACTCCTACGAGCAGTACTTC	CASSQGSTGDSYEQYF
TRBV7-2	14	-	TRBJ2-5	once	TGTGCCAGCAGCTTAGGGGCGGGGCCGGAGACCCAGTACTTC	CASSLGAGPETQYF
TRBV27	15	-	TRBJ1-1	-	TGTGCCAGCAGCACCCGGGACATCTGGAACACTGAAGCTTTCTTT	CASSTRDIWNTEAFF
TRBV19	15	TRBD2	TRBJ2-3	-	TGTGCGCAGGAGCGGGGCGGGAGAGTAACAGATACGCAGTATTTT	CAQERGGRVTDTQYF